This TCR beta chain was identified during a study of beta chain features in type 1 diabetes. Study information: Age, gender and cell yields were alike across patients and healthy donors.

This clone was recorded a few times. Its target is unknown. Expressed TCRB transcripts were sequenced because the entire RNA isolate underwent reverse transcription. TCRdb keeps only in-frame clones here, not all; method: immunoSEQ multiplex PCR. The table lists about 410,000 clones, around 14% of them singletons, with roughly 0.033% in the top ten. CD4+ naive, central memory, regulatory and stem cell-like memory subsets were isolated by sorting on CD45RO/CCR7/CD25/CD127/CD95/CD27. Whole-study results and caveats: Insertions were fewer and deletions more numerous at VDJ junctions in type 1 diabetes patients. Unsettled here was the matter of whether HLA type influences TCRB rearrangement.

Trimming cost V 2 bases and J 0 bases, with 5 bases left between them. Germline V CDR1 and CDR2: SGHVS, FQNEAQ. The CDR3 is 13 residues long. This chain uses TRBV7-8 with TRBJ2-7; D not certain. The specimen sequenced was naive CD4+ T cells from blood. The sequence came from a man in his thirties or forties in good health. Here the CDR3 DNA reads TGTGCCAGCAGCTTATACCACTCCTACGAGCAGTACGTC. Translated: CASSLYHSYEQYV.